This record concerns one T cell receptor (beta chain) sequence. One end of the junction varies from germline; a read error may be responsible. This entry belongs to a study of cytomegalovirus exposure and HLA in healthy donors. Germline lookup yields CDR1 SEHNR and CDR2 FQNEAQ (reference sequence). The CDR3 has 15 residues. Use of 60 Vbeta and 13 Jbeta primers characterized the PCR. Generated by immunoSEQ multiplex PCR, the TCRdb table keeps only in-frame clones and is missing some. The sample lists about 160,000 clones, approximately 85% occurring once. The chain employs TRBV7-9 and TRBJ2-5; no firm D call. The sequenced material came from PBMCs. The sequence came from a man aged 45-65 years in good health and CMV-seropositive. Here the CDR3 reads CSSSLKVYSIETQYF. In nucleotides, the CDR3 is TGTTCCAGCAGCTTAAAAGTCTACAGTATCGAGACCCAGTACTTC.